This T cell receptor (beta chain) was identified in a study of T-cell memory formation after mild COVID-19. Germline V gives CDR1 SGHVS, CDR2 FQNEAQ. The CDR3 length is 16 residues. The V end lost 5 bases, the J end lost 4 bases, and 18 bases lay between the germline ends. TCRdb redid the calling of the 5' RACE reads with MiXCR, one entry per CDR3 protein. The sample lists roughly 480,000 distinct CDR3 sequences, 20% to 25% occurring once. Concerning this clonotype: Its antigen is still unknown.

Findings and limits, study-wide: Shrinking CD4+ clones were chiefly CM and EM; CD8+ ones were chiefly EMRA. The pre-infection memory compartment contained some responding clones, suggesting cross-reactive memory joined.

This sequence was found in an adult woman who had mild COVID-19 (a few samples of this study predate the infection). Cell type and time point are not known. V gene TRBV7-8 combines with J gene TRBJ2-4; TRBD1 is a possible D gene (8 bases). The sequencing input was PBMCs or a T cell subset sorted from them (not recorded which). Here the CDR3 DNA reads TGTGCCAGCAGCGCCAGACAGGGGAGGGCAAAAAACATTCAGTACTTC. It specifies CASSARQGRAKNIQYF.